This TCR beta chain was recorded in a study of T cell responses to AZD1222 COVID-19 vaccine. Study-wide background: Some second doses came at about 4 weeks and others at about 12 weeks; these were pooled.

Study-wide points: In the spike-specific TCR repertoire, nearly half reportedly target unmutated variant regions. Across the whole spike, CD4 TCRs peaked at regions 160-218 and 743-854.

CDR1 is MNHEY and CDR2 is SVGEGT in the germline V gene. The CDR3 consists of 14 residues. The V end lost 4 bases, the J end lost 4 bases, and 12 bases lay between the germline ends. The table came from immunoSEQ multiplex PCR; TCRdb's copy has only in-frame clones and leaves some out. The data contain about 92,000 clones, about nine tenths of them singletons. Of note for this clone: Its specificity is unknown.

V and J are TRBV6-2 or TRBV6-3 and TRBJ2-3; a weak D match, TRBD2 (6 bases). The receptor's source is an adult in good health. This specimen consisted of peripheral blood, obtained on day 0 of AZD1222 vaccination. The CDR3 sequence: CASSSGDFPDTQYF. Written as DNA, the CDR3 is TGTGCCAGCAGTTCGGGGGACTTCCCAGATACGCAGTATTTT.